A single sample is the source of the 5 T cell receptor beta chains below, sequenced in a study of cytomegalovirus exposure and HLA in healthy donors. The study ran its PCR with 60 Vbeta and 13 Jbeta primers. Sequencing was performed with immunoSEQ multiplex PCR; in TCRdb, only in-frame clones are kept and a portion is missing. The sample has 110,000 to 150,000 clones; 70% to 85% are singletons. Material for sequencing was PBMCs. The receptors originated from a woman aged 60-70 years in good health and CMV-seropositive.

This sequence joins TRBV7-9 and TRBJ2-3; the match to TRBD2 covers 14 bases. Germline assignment: CDR1 SEHNR and CDR2 FQNEAQ (reference sequence). The J segment lost 1 base and the V segment lost 7 bases, leaving 10 bases of the junction unmatched. The CDR3 length is 18 residues. The CDR3 spells CASTPGTSGGGGTDTQYF. The CDR3 region has the DNA TGTGCCAGCACCCCCGGGACTAGCGGGGGTGGTGGCACAGATACGCAGTATTTT.

This clone was seen just once. This rearrangement joins TRBV5-1 to TRBJ1-5; D might be TRBD1 (5 bases). The germline gives CDR1 SGHRS, CDR2 YFSETQ. The CDR3 has 14 residues. V was trimmed by 0 bases and J by 7 bases, leaving 11 bases between them. DNA for the CDR3: TGCGCCAGCAGCTTGGAAGGGGCTGAGCAGCCCCAGCATTTT. As protein: CASSLEGAEQPQHF.

The chain employs TRBV29-1 and TRBJ2-1; 13 bases match TRBD2. The CDR3 spans 15 residues. The V segment lost 3 bases and the J segment 9 bases; nucleotides outside the gene matches: 8. The germline gives CDR1 SQVTM, CDR2 ANQGSEA. The CDR3 coding sequence is TGCAGCGTTGAGAGGACTAGCGGGAGTAATACTGAGCAGTTCTTC. Amino acids: CSVERTSGSNTEQFF.

This clone was found once. This sequence joins TRBV5-1 and TRBJ2-7; 14 bases agree with TRBD2. The CDR3 is 17 amino acids. Germline assignment: CDR1 SGHRS and CDR2 YFSETQ. After removal of 3 bases from V and 3 bases from J, the junction contained 8 bases not matched to a gene. CDR3 coding DNA: TGCGCCAGCAGCTCGACTAGCGGGAGGGCCTCGGGCTACGAGCAGTACTTC. Amino acid sequence: CASSSTSGRASGYEQYF.

This chain uses TRBV15 with TRBJ2-7, with 7 bases identical to TRBD1. The V gene end was trimmed by 0 bases and the J gene end by 1 base; junction bases not matched to a gene: 3. This CDR3 has 15 amino acids. Looked up from germline, CDR1 is LNHNV and CDR2 is YYDKDF (reference sequence). DNA for the CDR3: TGTGCCACCAGCAGAGATCGGGGACAGTCCTACGAGCAGTACTTC. This gives the protein CATSRDRGQSYEQYF.